Shown below are 27 T cell receptor beta chains from a single sample sequenced in a study of Graves' ophthalmopathy and Graves' hyperthyroidism. From RNA, the CDR3 regions of TCR beta chains were amplified and sequenced. Following a first-round RT-PCR that used HTBI primers, a second-round multiplex PCR was carried out. TCRdb independently ran MiXCR on the multiplex PCR reads; one entry per CDR3 protein. Of 350,000 to 400,000 distinct CDR3 sequences listed, 15% were seen once; the top ten hold about 7%. What was sequenced was peripheral blood. All receptors come from a woman aged 18-29 years with stable Graves' hyperthyroidism.

This clonotype was seen many times. The gene calls are TRBV5-1 and TRBJ1-1, with 9 bases fitting TRBD1. V lost 4 bases to trimming and J lost 1 base; unmatched junction nucleotides: 8. The CDR3 length is 16 residues. Germline CDR1 is SGHRS and CDR2 is YFSETQ. DNA of the CDR3: TGCGCCAGCAGCGGCTACAGGGGGCATACGAACACTGAAGCTTTCTTT. This translates into CASSGYRGHTNTEAFF. The full variable domain, with the rest looked up from reference TRBV5-1 and TRBJ1-1, is KAGVTQTPRYLIKTRGQQVTLSCSPISGHRSVSWYQQTPGQGLQFLFEYFSETQRNKGNFPGRFSGRQFSNSRSEMNVSTLELGDSALYLCASSGYRGHTNTEAFFGQGTRLTVV.

The V gene is TRBV20-1, the J gene TRBJ1-1; D is perhaps TRBD1 (6 bases). Between the trimmed V and J ends, which lost 6 bases and 3 bases, there was a span of 17 bases. This CDR3 comprises 14 residues. Germline assignment: CDR1 DFQATT and CDR2 SNEGSKA (reference sequence). The DNA for the CDR3 is TGCAGTGCCCGCCGAGGGGGTGGAGACACTGAAGCTTTCTTT. Protein product: CSARRGGGDTEAFF.

This clonotype was found many times. The chain is built from TRBV4-1 and TRBJ1-1; a possible D gene is TRBD1 (6 bases). Germline V gives CDR1 MGHRA, CDR2 YSYEKL. V lost 0 bases, J lost 2 bases, and 13 bases lay in between. CDR3 length: 16 amino acids. The CDR3 sequence: CASSQDRSGANTEAFF. The CDR3 DNA is TGCGCCAGCAGCCAAGATCGGTCAGGGGCCAACACTGAAGCTTTCTTT.

This clonotype has ten or more counts. In DNA form, the CDR3 reads TGTGCCAGCAAGCCGACAGACTCCTACGAGCAGTACTTC. The encoded protein is CASKPTDSYEQYF. This chain uses TRBV27 with TRBJ2-7; perhaps TRBD1 as D (5 bases). The germline CDR1 and CDR2 sequences are MNHEY and SMNVEV (reference sequence). The CDR3 contains 13 residues. The V gene lost 7 bases and the J gene lost 0 bases, with 10 bases spanning the gap.

This clonotype was seen ten or more times. The chain has TRBV6-5 and TRBJ2-2; weak D call: TRBD2 (6 bases). From germline, CDR1 is MNHEY and CDR2 SVGAGI. This CDR3 region has 16 residues. Deletions cut 4 bases from V and 6 bases from J, with 18 bases between. CDR3 DNA sequence: TGTGCCAGCAGTTCCCCCGGGACTCAGGGAGCCGGGGAGCTGTTTTTT. It specifies CASSSPGTQGAGELFF.

This clonotype was seen at least ten times. It may be a read error: a sequence one base away is much more abundant. The J gene is TRBJ2-2, the V gene TRBV6-1; D gene uncertain. The CDR3 has 15 amino acids. Germline-derived CDR1 and CDR2 are MNHNS and SASEGT. V lost 1 base and J 1 base, leaving 7 bases between the germline ends. As DNA, the CDR3 is TGTGCCAGCAGTGAAGTGGCGAAGAACACCGGGGAGCTGTTTTTT. Protein product: CASSEVAKNTGELFF.

The CDR3 DNA is TGTGCCAGCAGTTTAAGGGTGGATTCACCCCTCCACTTT. This encodes CASSLRVDSPLHF. V gene TRBV12-3 or TRBV12-4 combines with J gene TRBJ1-6; no firm D call. The CDR3 runs to 13 residues. V lost 2 bases, J lost 8 bases, and 7 bases lay in between.

This clonotype has at least ten counts. J is TRBJ2-5 and V is TRBV11-2, with a tentative D call TRBD1 (5 bases). This CDR3 has 15 amino acids. CDR1 is SGHAT, CDR2 FQNNGV, per germline. V dropped 5 bases and J dropped 1 base, with 14 bases sitting between them. The CDR3 sequence is CASSPPARGQETQYF. CDR3 coding DNA: TGTGCCAGCAGCCCGCCAGCTAGGGGCCAAGAGACCCAGTACTTC.

This clonotype has at least ten counts. This chain joins TRBV9 and TRBJ2-5; 8 positions agree with TRBD1. The length of the CDR3 is 14 residues. CDR1 and CDR2 from the germline V gene are SGDLS and YYNGEE. V shed 4 bases and J 5 bases; nucleotides not matched to a gene: 7. The CDR3 loop is CASSTQGAFETQYF. CDR3 in DNA: TGTGCCAGCAGCACGCAGGGGGCGTTCGAGACCCAGTACTTC.

V usage is TRBV27 and J usage is TRBJ2-7, with D perhaps TRBD1 or TRBD2 (5 bases each). The V end was cut by 5 bases, the J end by 2 bases, with 16 bases between. This CDR3 spans 15 amino acids. From germline, CDR1 is MNHEY and CDR2 SMNVEV (reference sequence). CDR3 residues: CASSTLGTAAYEQYF. In DNA form, the CDR3 reads TGTGCCAGCAGTACCCTCGGGACGGCAGCCTACGAGCAGTACTTC.

This chain joins TRBV4-2 and TRBJ1-1; D not resolved. CDR3 length equals 14 residues. Germline V gene sequence: CDR1 LGHNA, CDR2 YNFKEQ. Between the trimmed V and J ends, which lost 2 bases and 4 bases, there was a span of 11 bases. The CDR3 coding sequence is TGTGCCAGCAGCCAAATTCCTCGAACCACTGAAGCTTTCTTT. This sequence encodes CASSQIPRTTEAFF.

This clonotype was detected many times. The rearrangement links TRBV20-1 to TRBJ2-2; D remains unclear. Germline CDR1 and CDR2: DFQATT and SNEGSKA (reference sequence). V dropped 6 bases and J dropped 1 base, with 6 bases sitting between them. This CDR3 spans 12 amino acids. The CDR3 sequence: CSAMGNTGELFF. CDR3 nucleotide sequence: TGCAGTGCCATGGGGAACACCGGGGAGCTGTTTTTT.

The chain has TRBV6-1 and TRBJ2-5; D unresolved. Trimming cost V 8 bases and J 6 bases, with 10 bases left between them. Germline V gives CDR1 MNHNS, CDR2 SASEGT. The CDR3 is 11 amino acids. The CDR3 nucleotides read TGTGCCAGCGCCGTCAAACAGACCCAGTACTTC. This sequence encodes CASAVKQTQYF.

In this sample, this clonotype turned up many times. The chain combines TRBV10-3 with TRBJ1-1; D uncertain. Trimming stripped 6 bases from V and 0 bases from J, with 17 bases between. CDR1 and CDR2 (germline): ENHRY, SYGVKD. This CDR3 comprises 16 residues. CDR3 DNA sequence: TGTGCCATCAGCGTCTCGGAGGGTATGATGAACACTGAAGCTTTCTTT. This gives the protein CAISVSEGMMNTEAFF.

The V call is TRBV6-2 or TRBV6-3, the J call TRBJ1-2, with a weak D call TRBD1 (6 bases). Trimming stripped 2 bases from V and 2 bases from J, with 12 bases between. The CDR3 sequence is 15 residues long. Germline-derived CDR1 and CDR2 are MNHEY and SVGEGT. CDR3 residues: CASSYGGAGNYGYTF. The CDR3 DNA reads TGTGCCAGCAGTTACGGGGGGGCAGGGAACTATGGCTACACCTTC.

The chain uses TRBV10-3 and TRBJ2-5; D might be TRBD1 (6 bases). The V end was cut by 3 bases, the J end by 5 bases, with 16 bases between. Per germline, CDR1 ENHRY and CDR2 SYGVKD. This CDR3 has 15 amino acids. The CDR3 sequence: CAISELIQGPETQYF. The CDR3 DNA reads TGTGCCATCAGTGAATTGATACAGGGTCCGGAGACCCAGTACTTC.

In this sample, this clonotype turned up many times. V usage is TRBV19 and J usage is TRBJ1-5; no reliable D call. CDR1 is LNHDA and CDR2 is SQIVND in the germline V gene (reference sequence). The CDR3 contains 13 residues. Trimming stripped 9 bases from V and 4 bases from J, with 13 bases between. The CDR3 DNA sequence: TGTGCCAGCGAAGACACCGCGAATCAGCCCCAGCATTTT. Amino acid sequence: CASEDTANQPQHF.

The chain recombines TRBV20-1 with TRBJ2-7; 8 bases line up with TRBD2. This CDR3 is built from 14 residues. The junction had 4 bases not matched to a gene; V was cut back by 0 bases and J by 3 bases. Germline CDR1 is DFQATT and CDR2 is SNEGSKA (reference sequence). The CDR3 spells CSARDGGGLYEQYF. CDR3 DNA: TGCAGTGCTAGAGACGGCGGGGGGCTCTACGAGCAGTACTTC.

This clonotype was observed at least ten times. V is TRBV12-3 or TRBV12-4 and J is TRBJ1-5; 7 nucleotides line up with TRBD1. V dropped 1 base and J dropped 7; count of bases not matched to a gene: 10. This CDR3 has 16 amino acids. The CDR3 nucleotides are TGTGCCAGCAGTTTAGTCCCGACAGGGCAAGGGCAGCCCCAGCATTTT. This codes for CASSLVPTGQGQPQHF.

This clonotype was picked up many times. This rearrangement joins TRBV7-8 to TRBJ2-7, with a possible D match to TRBD2 (6 bases). Per germline, CDR1 SGHVS and CDR2 FQNEAQ. The CDR3 has 13 residues. Trimming cost V 5 bases and J 2 bases, with 10 bases left between them. The CDR3 sequence is CASSHGTAYEQYF. CDR3 in DNA: TGTGCCAGCAGCCATGGGACTGCCTACGAGCAGTACTTC.

This clonotype was found a few times. The rearrangement joins TRBV2 to TRBJ2-7; tentative D call: TRBD2 (5 bases). Germline loops: CDR1 SNHLY, CDR2 FYNNEI. CDR3 size: 15 residues. The V gene lost 1 base and the J gene lost 0 bases, with 10 bases spanning the gap. CDR3 sequence: CASSEGLASSYEQYF. The DNA of the CDR3 is TGTGCCAGCAGTGAAGGGCTAGCAAGCTCCTACGAGCAGTACTTC.

This clonotype appeared many times. This chain joins TRBV12-3 or TRBV12-4 and TRBJ2-2; D gene uncertain. Trimming stripped 3 bases from V and 2 bases from J, with 4 bases between. The CDR3 loop spans 13 amino acids. CDR3 sequence reads: CASSFANTGELFF. The CDR3 DNA is TGTGCCAGCAGTTTCGCCAACACCGGGGAGCTGTTTTTT.

This clonotype was detected ten times or more. The chain has TRBV19 and TRBJ2-7; D is perhaps TRBD1 or TRBD2 (7 bases each). Germline V CDR1 and CDR2: LNHDA, SQIVND (reference sequence). V was shortened by 4 bases and J by 3 bases, with 16 bases between the two germline ends. The CDR3 runs to 15 residues. The CDR3 region is CASSRQGGEGYEQYF. CDR3 DNA: TGTGCCAGTAGTAGACAGGGAGGGGAAGGCTACGAGCAGTACTTC.

This clonotype showed up many times. The chain uses TRBV7-8 and TRBJ1-1, with a tentative D call TRBD1 (6 bases). From germline, CDR1 is SGHVS and CDR2 FQNEAQ. The CDR3 runs to 15 residues. The V gene lost 5 bases and the J gene lost 1 base, with 14 bases spanning the gap. The CDR3 loop is CASSITGARNTEAFF. In DNA, the CDR3 is TGTGCCAGCAGCATTACGGGGGCTCGGAACACTGAAGCTTTCTTT.

This clonotype was found many times. The J gene is TRBJ1-6, the V gene TRBV7-6, with no clear D. The germline V and J ends were trimmed by 0 bases and 8 bases, with 8 bases remaining between them. In germline, CDR1 is SGHVS, CDR2 FNYEAQ. The CDR3 spans 14 residues. The CDR3 is CASSLAGGDSPLHF. The CDR3 nucleotides are TGTGCCAGCAGCTTAGCGGGTGGGGATTCACCCCTCCACTTT.

Ten or more counts support this clonotype. The rearrangement links TRBV6-1 to TRBJ2-5, with 7 bases matching TRBD2. From germline, CDR1 is MNHNS and CDR2 SASEGT. Unmatched junction bases numbered 5, after V lost 0 bases and J lost 1 base. This CDR3 spans 16 amino acids. CDR3 bases: TGTGCCAGCAGTGAAGCGGGGGGAGGGGTCCAAGAGACCCAGTACTTC. It encodes CASSEAGGGVQETQYF.

There are many counts of this clonotype. The chain couples TRBV6-1 to TRBJ1-2, with D possibly matching TRBD1 (6 bases). Trimming cost V 8 bases and J 6 bases, with 13 bases left between them. The CDR3 runs 12 residues. Germline-derived CDR1 and CDR2 are MNHNS and SASEGT. This CDR3 is CASGSTGNGYTF. The CDR3 DNA sequence: TGTGCCAGCGGCTCCACAGGGAATGGCTACACCTTC.